This TCR beta chain came from a study of blood T cell repertoires in COVID-19. About the study: Material from acute and convalescent COVID-19 was sourced from the United States, Italy and Spain. T cells, B-cell-depleted T cells, or PBMCs supplied cDNA or gDNA.

Per the original data handling: Nucleated cell number was recorded as an estimate derived from reference gene primer amplification. Only in-frame clones appear in the TCRdb table, and some are missing; sequencing was by immunoSEQ multiplex PCR. That table furnishes V, J and clone size, whereas the DNA furnished D and trimming. The table shows around 200,000 clones, with 87% occurring only once. Germline V lookup: CDR1 ENHRY, CDR2 SYGVKD. V was pared by 6 bases and J by 3 bases, with 5 bases between. CDR3 length equals 11 residues. The source is a man aged 60 to 69 who had recovered from COVID-19. Sequenced input: peripheral blood. The chain uses TRBV10-3 and TRBJ1-1; no clear D gene. The CDR3 DNA reads as TGTGCCATCAGACTTGACACTGAAGCTTTCTTT. Translation: CAIRLDTEAFF.